These T cell receptor beta chains were read from a single sample in a study of PD-L1 blockade in urothelial cancer. Profiled with immunoSEQ multiplex PCR; TCRdb holds only in-frame clones, not every one. The table shows about 81,000 clones, with around four fifths occurring only once. Sequencing used PBMCs, obtained around atezolizumab (anti-PD-L1) treatment. The receptors come from a man between 35 and 55 years old with urothelial cancer. The CDR3 runs from the conserved cysteine through the conserved F or W. The order of the fields is clone size, V gene, CDR3 length, J gene, D gene, CDR3 protein, CDR3 DNA. D genes are given only for firm matches. The listing skips clone size in some rows; elsewhere it reads once, few, many or a size class.

>.|TRBV11-3|16|TRBJ2-1|TRBD2
CASSLGREVGYNEQFF
TGTGCCAGCAGCCTAGGGAGGGAGGTGGGTTACAATGAGCAGTTCTTC
>.|TRBV5-1|18|TRBJ2-4|TRBD1
CASSTGQVTFLAKNIQYF
TGCGCCAGCAGCACCGGACAGGTTACCTTCCTAGCCAAAAACATTCAGTACTTC
>.|TRBV5-5|17|TRBJ1-4|TRBD1
CASSLEVWTGESEKLFF
TGTGCCAGCAGCTTGGAGGTCTGGACAGGGGAATCTGAAAAACTGTTTTTT
>many|TRBV19|14|TRBJ2-6|.
CASSRNGGANVLTF
TGTGCCAGTAGTCGCAACGGGGGGGCCAACGTCCTGACTTTC
>.|TRBV28|12|TRBJ2-7|.
CASSSTIYEQYF
TGTGCCAGCAGTTCGACAATATACGAGCAGTACTTC
>.|TRBV7-2|14|TRBJ2-1|.
CASSLPSLGNEQFF
TGTGCCAGCAGCTTGCCCTCCCTCGGCAATGAGCAGTTCTTC
>.|TRBV6-5|14|TRBJ2-7|TRBD1
CASTSGTGGYEQYF
TGTGCCAGCACCTCCGGGACAGGGGGCTACGAGCAGTACTTC
>.|TRBV5-4|14|TRBJ2-7|TRBD2
CASSLAGGSYEQYF
TGTGCCAGCAGCTTGGCGGGAGGTTCCTACGAGCAGTACTTC
>.|TRBV28|11|TRBJ1-1|.
CASSTRTEAFF
TGTGCCAGCAGTACCCGGACTGAAGCTTTCTTT
>.|TRBV28|14|TRBJ2-2|TRBD1
CASSKTGTTGELFF
TGTGCCAGCAGCAAGACAGGGACCACCGGGGAGCTGTTTTTT